What follows describes a single TCR beta chain. These data originate in a study of T cells expressing NK-cell markers. TCRdb re-called the 5' RACE reads and shows each CDR3 protein once, DNA omitted. The sample holds approximately 150,000 distinct CDR3 sequences. The length of the CDR3 is 15 residues. Germline CDR1 is SSHAT and CDR2 is FNYEAQ (reference sequence). This chain connects TRBV7-7 to TRBJ2-3; TCRdb's assignment of TRBD1 cannot be checked, as there is no DNA. Sequences were obtained from blood T cells: a sorted CD56 or NKG2C T cell subset, CD4+ or CD8+ T cells, or bulk PBMC T cells (not recorded which). The clonotype was recovered from a woman between 18 and 70 years old in good health. CDR3 region: CASSLDSLGSDTQYF.